Following are 20 T cell receptor beta chains from one sample sequenced in a study of blood T cell repertoires in COVID-19. The method was immunoSEQ multiplex PCR; TCRdb's version includes in-frame clones alone and lacks a portion of them. The data show around 97,000 clones, roughly 89% seen once. Sequences were obtained from peripheral blood. These TCRs come from a human donor in a cohort sampled during active COVID-19.

The chain couples TRBV30 to TRBJ2-7; 7 bases fit TRBD1. V shed 1 base, J shed 7 bases, and the junction held 7 bases outside the gene matches. The CDR3 loop spans 13 amino acids. The germline gives CDR1 GTSNPN, CDR2 SVGIG (reference sequence). The CDR3 DNA follows: TGTGCCTGGAGTGAAGACAGGGTTCGGGAGCAGTACTTC. Translation: CAWSEDRVREQYF.

The chain carries TRBV7-3 and TRBJ2-5; 7 bases are a match to TRBD2. The ends lost 2 bases at V and 5 bases at J; junction bases unmatched: 5. This CDR3 region has 14 residues. Germline V gives CDR1 SGHTA, CDR2 FQGTGA. The CDR3 reads CASSLWGGAETQYF. CDR3 DNA: TGTGCCAGCAGCTTATGGGGAGGGGCTGAGACCCAGTACTTC. Supplemented by reference TRBV7-3 and TRBJ2-5, the full variable domain reads GAGVSQTPSNKVTEKGKYVELRCDPISGHTALYWYRQSLGQGPEFLIYFQGTGAADDSGLPNDRFFAVRPEGSVSTLKIQRTERGDSAVYLCASSLWGGAETQYFGPGTRLLVL.

CDR3 bases: TGTGCCAGCAGCTCGGACAGGGGGGAGAAGACTGAAGCTTTCTTT. Its protein product is CASSSDRGEKTEAFF. The gene calls are TRBV7-9 and TRBJ1-1, with TRBD1 matching over 10 bases. Germline V gene sequence: CDR1 SEHNR, CDR2 FQNEAQ (reference sequence). The J segment lost 5 bases and the V segment lost 4 bases, leaving 7 bases of the junction unmatched. This CDR3 contains 15 residues.

The V gene is TRBV11-2, the J gene TRBJ2-1; perhaps TRBD2 as D (5 bases). This CDR3 has 14 amino acids. Trimming shortened V by 0 bases and J by 6 bases, and 9 bases separated the two germline ends. Germline-derived CDR1 and CDR2 are SGHAT and FQNNGV. CDR3 protein: CASSLDRLANEQFF. In nucleotides, the CDR3 is TGTGCCAGCAGCTTAGATCGGCTAGCCAATGAGCAGTTCTTC.

Only a few counts were recorded for this clone. The rearrangement joins TRBV5-4 to TRBJ2-7; D possibly corresponds to TRBD2 (5 bases). Trimming took 4 bases from V and 2 from J, leaving 16 bases between them. The CDR3 has 15 amino acids. The V gene's germline CDR1 is SGHNT and CDR2 YYREEE (reference sequence). CDR3 bases: TGTGCCAGCAGCCCAGACTATCCGTTAACCTACGAGCAGTACTTC. Translation: CASSPDYPLTYEQYF. The whole variable domain, filled in from reference TRBV5-4 and TRBJ2-7, reads ETGVTQSPTHLIKTRGQQVTLRCSSQSGHNTVSWYQQALGQGPQFIFQYYREEENGRGNFPPRFSGLQFPNYSSELNVNALELDDSALYLCASSPDYPLTYEQYFGPGTRLTVT.

This chain uses TRBV7-3 with TRBJ2-1, with TRBD1 matching 11 bases. J was trimmed by 5 bases and V by 5 bases; bases with no gene match: 11. CDR3 size: 17 residues. Germline values: CDR1 SGHTA, CDR2 FQGTGA. The CDR3 loop is CASSKAPGQGVDNEQFF. The CDR3 region has the DNA TGTGCCAGCAGCAAAGCCCCGGGACAGGGGGTGGACAATGAGCAGTTCTTC. Drawing the rest from reference TRBV7-3 and TRBJ2-1, the complete variable domain is GAGVSQTPSNKVTEKGKYVELRCDPISGHTALYWYRQSLGQGPEFLIYFQGTGAADDSGLPNDRFFAVRPEGSVSTLKIQRTERGDSAVYLCASSKAPGQGVDNEQFFGPGTRLTVL.

The chain couples TRBV28 to TRBJ2-7; 8 bases are shared with TRBD2. Germline lookup yields CDR1 MDHEN and CDR2 SYDVKM. There are 15 residues in the CDR3. The V and J ends lost 5 bases and 1 base, in that order; junction bases with no gene match: 7. The DNA of the CDR3 is TGTGCCAGCAGTCCCGGGGGGGCAGATTCCTACGAGCAGTACTTC. Protein: CASSPGGADSYEQYF.

The chain carries TRBV15 and TRBJ1-1; D might be TRBD1 (5 bases). The germline V and J ends were trimmed by 0 bases and 5 bases, with 10 bases remaining between them. Per the germline V gene, CDR1 is LNHNV and CDR2 is YYDKDF (reference sequence). The CDR3 length is 14 residues. DNA for the CDR3: TGTGCCACCAGCAGAGACAGGGCTGAGACTGAAGCTTTCTTT. This gives the protein CATSRDRAETEAFF. The variable domain in full, completed from reference TRBV15 and TRBJ1-1, reads DAMVIQNPRYQVTQFGKPVTLSCSQTLNHNVMYWYQQKSSQAPKLLFHYYDKDFNNEADTPDNFQSRRPNTSFCFLDIRSPGLGDTAMYLCATSRDRAETEAFFGQGTRLTVV.

The chain employs TRBV7-2 and TRBJ2-2, with TRBD2 matching 11 bases. The J segment lost 0 bases and the V segment lost 0 bases, leaving 6 bases of the junction unmatched. This CDR3 is built from 19 residues. In germline, CDR1 is SGHTA, CDR2 FQGNSA. The CDR3 DNA reads TGTGCCAGCAGCTTAGCGGCCGCTAGCGGGAGGTCGAACACCGGGGAGCTGTTTTTT. Translating gives CASSLAAASGRSNTGELFF.

This chain joins TRBV6-5 and TRBJ1-1, with D possibly TRBD1 on 5 matching bases. The V end lost 0 bases, the J end lost 2 bases, and 10 bases lay between the germline ends. The CDR3 covers 15 residues. Germline V gives CDR1 MNHEY, CDR2 SVGAGI. The CDR3 bases are TGTGCCAGCAGTTACTCGAGACAGCCTAACACTGAAGCTTTCTTT. It yields the protein CASSYSRQPNTEAFF.

V gene TRBV7-8 combines with J gene TRBJ2-1; D gene uncertain. CDR1 and CDR2 (germline): SGHVS, FQNEAQ. The CDR3 totals 14 residues. The ends were cut back, 4 bases at V and 8 bases at J, with 15 bases in the middle. The CDR3 DNA reads as TGTGCCAGCAGCTCCCCGATACGAGAAGATGAGCAGTTCTTC. Amino acids: CASSSPIREDEQFF.

The CDR3 DNA reads TGTGCCAGCAGTTACGTGGAGGGAAACACCATATATTTT. It yields the protein CASSYVEGNTIYF. The rearrangement joins TRBV6-5 to TRBJ1-3; no clear D gene. CDR1 is MNHEY, CDR2 SVGAGI, per germline. The CDR3 has 13 amino acids. V was shortened by 2 bases and J by 4 bases, with 6 bases between the two germline ends.

The chain carries TRBV6-5 and TRBJ1-1; D possibly corresponds to TRBD1 (5 bases). CDR1 is MNHEY and CDR2 is SVGAGI in the germline V gene. There are 13 residues in the CDR3. Trimming pared 7 bases from V and 6 bases from J, leaving 15 bases between. In nucleotides, the CDR3 is TGTGCCAGCACCGAAGGGAGGGGCGCTGAAGCTTTCTTT. It yields the protein CASTEGRGAEAFF.

The chain employs TRBV18 and TRBJ1-5, with 8 bases identical to TRBD1. Trimming cost V 4 bases and J 6 bases; bases outside gene matches: 5. From germline, CDR1 is KGHSH and CDR2 LQKENI. The CDR3 spans 14 residues. The CDR3 region is CASSLGQGGQPQHF. CDR3 bases: TGTGCCAGCTCACTTGGACAGGGAGGTCAGCCCCAGCATTTT.

The chain is built from TRBV6-5 and TRBJ1-6; the D gene is possibly TRBD1 (6 bases). Trimming removed 2 bases from V and 7 bases from J, with 15 bases in between. The CDR3 extends over 16 amino acids. Germline CDR1 is MNHEY and CDR2 is SVGAGI. CDR3 residues: CASSYRGGLQNSPLHF. CDR3 coding DNA: TGTGCCAGCAGTTACCGGGGGGGGCTGCAGAATTCACCCCTCCACTTT.

The J gene is TRBJ1-1, the V gene TRBV9; D ambiguous. The CDR3 is 14 amino acids. V was clipped by 1 base and J by 7 bases, with 14 bases between them. The germline V gene encodes CDR1 SGDLS and CDR2 YYNGEE. The CDR3 nucleotides read TGTGCCAGCAGCGTACGGGTCTCAGGAGGTGAAGCTTTCTTT. Encoded protein: CASSVRVSGGEAFF.

The chain links TRBV7-2 to TRBJ1-3, with TRBD1 identical over 9 bases. The CDR3 consists of 16 residues. Unmatched junction bases numbered 4, after V lost 2 bases and J lost 2 bases. Germline V CDR1 and CDR2: SGHTA, FQGNSA. This chain's CDR3 is CASSLMTGGTGNTIYF. The CDR3 region has the DNA TGTGCCAGCAGCTTAATGACAGGGGGAACTGGAAACACCATATATTTT.

J is TRBJ1-2 and V is TRBV7-9; 7 nucleotides align to TRBD1. V was pared by 3 bases and J by 2 bases, with 6 bases of the junction left unmatched. In germline, CDR1 is SEHNR, CDR2 FQNEAQ (reference sequence). The CDR3 sequence is 15 residues long. The CDR3 bases are TGTGCCAGCAGCTTTAGCACAGGGGCCAACTATGGCTACACCTTC. Translated: CASSFSTGANYGYTF.

The rearrangement links TRBV4-2 to TRBJ1-5, with D possibly TRBD1 on 5 matching bases. Trimming left V 0 bases short and J 7 bases short, with 10 bases between. CDR3 length: 14 amino acids. Germline V lookup: CDR1 LGHNA, CDR2 YNFKEQ. CDR3 DNA: TGTGCCAGCAGCCAAGAAGGACACGGACAGCCCCAGCATTTT. Translating gives CASSQEGHGQPQHF.

This chain uses TRBV21-1 with TRBJ1-1; TRBD1, as called in the table, went unchecked against the DNA. TRBV21-1 is annotated as a pseudogene. CDR3 length equals 15 residues. The CDR3 spells CASTSGTGLNTEAFF. CDR3 nucleotide sequence: TGTGCCAGCACCTCTGGGACAGGGCTGAACACTGAAGCTTTCTTT.